The rows below give T cell receptor beta chains drawn from one sample of a study of identical twins. From the 5' RACE reads, TCRdb called clonotypes with MiXCR, one entry per CDR3 protein. Of 1.5 million to 2 million distinct CDR3 sequences listed, around a third are singletons. Sequencing used cord blood. The receptors were sampled from a newborn girl in good health. CDR3s include the opening cysteine and the closing phenylalanine or tryptophan. The D gene is left open where the match is weak. Clone size appears in some rows only: once, few, many, or a class for an expanded clone.

V,J,size,D,length,DNA,CDR3
TRBV28,TRBJ1-2,few,NA,16,TGTGCCAGCAGAACATATAAACTGGTTGGGGACTATGGCTACACCTTC,CASRTYKLVGDYGYTF
TRBV10-3,TRBJ1-2,NA,NA,15,TGTGCCATCAGTGAGTCGGGGCGGATCAGTTATGGCTACACCTTC,CAISESGRISYGYTF
TRBV3-1,TRBJ2-7,NA,NA,14,TGTGCCAGCAGCCAAGATGTCACTAGCACCAAGCAGTACTTC,CASSQDVTSTKQYF
TRBV14,TRBJ2-7,NA,NA,16,TGTGCCAGCAGCCAAGCGGTTGGGACCGGTGCCTACGAGCAGTACTTC,CASSQAVGTGAYEQYF
TRBV6-5,TRBJ2-1,few,NA,11,TGTGCCAGCAGTAGACAGGATGAGCAGTTCTTC,CASSRQDEQFF
TRBV7-2,TRBJ1-2,few,NA,13,TGTGCCAGCAGCTCCGGCATGGACTATGGCTACACCTTC,CASSSGMDYGYTF
TRBV6-5,TRBJ1-4,NA,TRBD1,13,TGTGCCAGCAGTTACGACAGGGCGGAAAAACTGTTTTTT,CASSYDRAEKLFF
TRBV6-6,TRBJ1-6,NA,TRBD1,16,TGTGCCAGCAGGCCTACAGGGGGCTTAGGGAATTCACCCCTCCACTTT,CASRPTGGLGNSPLHF
TRBV20-1,TRBJ2-1,NA,TRBD2,16,TGCAGTGCTAGGGGCGGGACTAGCGGGAGGTTACTACTATCGTTCTTC,CSARGGTSGRLLLSFF
TRBV6-5,TRBJ1-2,many,TRBD1,15,TGTGCCAGCAGCGGACAGGGGGCTCTTGTCTATGGCTACACCTTC,CASSGQGALVYGYTF
TRBV4-1,TRBJ1-5,NA,NA,17,TGCGCCAGCAGCCAAGATCAAGGGAACATATACAATCAGCCCCAGCATTTT,CASSQDQGNIYNQPQHF
TRBV28,TRBJ2-3,few,NA,15,TGTGCCAGCAGTTTGGGGGGTGGGCACACAGATACGCAGTATTTT,CASSLGGGHTDTQYF
TRBV2,TRBJ2-7,NA,TRBD1,15,TGTGCCAGCAGTTCTAACAGGGGGTGGTACAATGAGCAGTACTTC,CASSSNRGWYNEQYF
TRBV5-1,TRBJ2-1,many,NA,12,TGCGCCAGCGGACAGACCTACAATGAGCAGTTCTTC,CASGQTYNEQFF
TRBV11-2,TRBJ2-1,NA,NA,15,TGTGCCAGCAGCTTAGAAGCGGGCCGATGGAATGAGCAGTTCTTC,CASSLEAGRWNEQFF
TRBV20-1,TRBJ2-3,few,NA,22,TGCAGTGCTAGAGCCGGGTTTTGGGACAGGCGAGCGCGGGAGGGCCACACAGATACGCAGTATTTT,CSARAGFWDRRAREGHTDTQYF
TRBV20-1,TRBJ1-4,few,NA,14,TGCAGTGCTACAGGGTGGGGGGGTAATGAAAAACTGTTTTTT,CSATGWGGNEKLFF
TRBV20-1,TRBJ1-2,NA,TRBD1,13,TGCAGTGGCCAGACAGGGACTAACTATGGCTACACCTTC,CSGQTGTNYGYTF
TRBV6-2/TRBV6-3,TRBJ2-4,many,NA,15,TGTGCCAGCAGTTCCGTAGGGGCAGCCAAAAACATTCAGTACTTC,CASSSVGAAKNIQYF
TRBV20-1,TRBJ2-7,NA,NA,13,TGCAGTGCTAGGGGGCGGTCCCCCTACGAGCAGTACTTC,CSARGRSPYEQYF
TRBV5-8,TRBJ2-3,few,NA,17,TGTGCCAGCAGCTTCATCTGGAGGGATCCTGTCGAGGATACGCAGTATTTT,CASSFIWRDPVEDTQYF
TRBV6-6,TRBJ1-1,once,TRBD1,16,TGTGCCAGCAGTTACCCGCTACAGGGGGCGGGCACTGAAGCTTTCTTT,CASSYPLQGAGTEAFF
TRBV5-1,TRBJ1-2,NA,NA,14,TGCGCCAGCAGCTTCTATCGACCACTCTGGGGCTACACCTTC,CASSFYRPLWGYTF
TRBV20-1,TRBJ2-1,once,TRBD2,14,TGCAGTGCGGAAGGACTAGCGGGGGGTCATGAGCAGTTCTTC,CSAEGLAGGHEQFF
TRBV28,TRBJ1-2,NA,NA,18,TGTGCCAGCAGTACCCCATTGACAGGCCTCGTGGGCGGAGATGGCTACACCTTC,CASSTPLTGLVGGDGYTF
TRBV29-1,TRBJ2-3,few,NA,14,TGCAGCGTTTACAAGACACGGGGCTCAGATACGCAGTATTTT,CSVYKTRGSDTQYF